A single sample is the source of the 6 T cell receptor beta chains below, sequenced in a study of monozygotic twins with inflammatory bowel disease. From the 5' RACE reads, TCRdb lists one entry per CDR3 protein and no DNA. The sample table includes about 300,000 distinct CDR3 sequences. The specimen sequenced was blood. Source of these receptors: a human donor with ulcerative colitis or Crohn's disease, or a healthy co-twin of an affected twin (not recorded which).

V usage is TRBV6-1 and J usage is TRBJ2-7; no DNA is available, so the TRBD1 call from TCRdb remains unchecked. This CDR3 has 15 amino acids. CDR1 is MNHNS and CDR2 is SASEGT in the germline V gene. The CDR3 loop is CASRAGDREIYEQYF.

The rearrangement joins TRBV12-3 or TRBV12-4 to TRBJ2-7; as DNA is missing, the TRBD2 call by TCRdb cannot be tested. The CDR3 covers 15 residues. CDR3 region: CASSDTSGGSYEQYF.

V gene TRBV5-1 combines with J gene TRBJ2-3; the D call from TCRdb, TRBD1, cannot be confirmed without DNA. In germline, CDR1 is SGHRS, CDR2 YFSETQ. The CDR3 length is 15 residues. CDR3 protein: CASSWGGASTDTQYF. The whole variable domain, filled in from reference TRBV5-1 and TRBJ2-3, reads KAGVTQTPRYLIKTRGQQVTLSCSPISGHRSVSWYQQTPGQGLQFLFEYFSETQRNKGNFPGRFSGRQFSNSRSEMNVSTLELGDSALYLCASSWGGASTDTQYFGPGTRLTVL.

V gene TRBV21-1 combines with J gene TRBJ2-7; the D call from TCRdb, TRBD2, cannot be confirmed without DNA. TRBV21-1 corresponds to a pseudogene. This CDR3 region has 16 residues. The CDR3: CASSKRLAGGSNEQYF.

The chain employs TRBV4-2 and TRBJ2-7. Germline V lookup: CDR1 LGHNA, CDR2 YNFKEQ. This CDR3 comprises 13 residues. The CDR3 sequence is CASSHDSTYEQYF.

The rearrangement uses TRBV15 and TRBJ2-5; TCRdb calls TRBD1, which cannot be checked without DNA. This CDR3 spans 14 amino acids. The germline V gene encodes CDR1 LNHNV and CDR2 YYDKDF (reference sequence). The CDR3 region is CAASEGARQETQYF. The variable domain in full, with the rest retrieved from reference TRBV15 and TRBJ2-5, is DAMVIQNPRYQVTQFGKPVTLSCSQTLNHNVMYWYQQKSSQAPKLLFHYYDKDFNNEADTPDNFQSRRPNTSFCFLDIRSPGLGDTAMYLCAASEGARQETQYFGPGTRLLVL.